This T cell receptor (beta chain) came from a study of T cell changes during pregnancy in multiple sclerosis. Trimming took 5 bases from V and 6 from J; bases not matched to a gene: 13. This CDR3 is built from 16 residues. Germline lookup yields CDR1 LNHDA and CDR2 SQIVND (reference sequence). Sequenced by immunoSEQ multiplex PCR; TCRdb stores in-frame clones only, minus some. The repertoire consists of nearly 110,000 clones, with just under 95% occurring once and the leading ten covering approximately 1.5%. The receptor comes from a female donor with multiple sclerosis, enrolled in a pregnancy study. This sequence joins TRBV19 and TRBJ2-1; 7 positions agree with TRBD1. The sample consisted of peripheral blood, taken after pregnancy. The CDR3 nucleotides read TGTGCCAGTAGTTCCCGACAGGGCAGGGTGGGCAATGAGCAGTTCTTC. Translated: CASSSRQGRVGNEQFF.